This section outlines one T cell receptor (beta chain) sequence together with its context. Its cognate antigen is unknown. This may come from a read error, since a much larger clone is one base off. The read finishes 3 residues shy of the CDR3 end, and the germline J gene is used to complete it. Sequencing was performed with immunoSEQ multiplex PCR; in TCRdb, only in-frame clones are kept and a portion is missing. Recorded here are more than 35,000 clones, none singletons. The CDR3 sequence is 15 residues long. Germline values: CDR1 SGHVS, CDR2 FQNEAQ. J was trimmed by 0 bases and V by 5 bases; bases with no gene match: 3. Aged roughly 8 to 65 years, CVID subjects averaged roughly 43 years old. No CVID subject was ill or on immunomodulatory drugs when sampled. This sample was included in a study of T cell clonality in common variable immunodeficiency. Regarding the study as a whole: Common variable immunodeficiency TCR beta sequences reportedly had fewer deletions and N-nucleotide insertions.

Source material: peripheral blood mononuclear cells. The V and J genes are TRBV7-8 and TRBJ1-5; TRBD1 aligns across 8 bases. The source of this sequence is a human donor with common variable immunodeficiency. The CDR3 spells CASSLGQVSNQPQHF. The CDR3 DNA, read in part, is TGTGCCAGCAGCCTGGGACAGGTTAGCAATCAGCCC.